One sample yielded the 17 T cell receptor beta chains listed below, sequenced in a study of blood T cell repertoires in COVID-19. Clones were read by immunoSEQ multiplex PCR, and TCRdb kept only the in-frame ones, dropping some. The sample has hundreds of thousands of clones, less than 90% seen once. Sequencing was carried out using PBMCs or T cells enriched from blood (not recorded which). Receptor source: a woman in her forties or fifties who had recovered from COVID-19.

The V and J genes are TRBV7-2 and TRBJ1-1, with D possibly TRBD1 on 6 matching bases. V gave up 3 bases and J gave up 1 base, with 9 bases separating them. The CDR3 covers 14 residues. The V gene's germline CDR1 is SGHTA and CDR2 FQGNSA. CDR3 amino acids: CASSLVRGNTEAFF. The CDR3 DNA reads TGTGCCAGCAGCTTGGTCAGGGGGAACACTGAAGCTTTCTTT.

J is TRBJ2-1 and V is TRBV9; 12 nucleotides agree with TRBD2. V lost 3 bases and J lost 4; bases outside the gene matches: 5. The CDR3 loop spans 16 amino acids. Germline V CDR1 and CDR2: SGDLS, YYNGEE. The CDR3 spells CASSDWTSGKYNEQFF. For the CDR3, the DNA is TGTGCCAGCAGCGACTGGACTAGCGGGAAGTACAATGAGCAGTTCTTC.

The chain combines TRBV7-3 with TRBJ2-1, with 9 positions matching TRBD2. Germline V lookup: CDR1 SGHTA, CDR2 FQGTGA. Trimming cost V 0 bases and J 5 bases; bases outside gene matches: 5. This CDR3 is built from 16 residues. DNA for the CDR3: TGTGCCAGCAGCTTAACGGGCGGGAGGGCCAACAATGAGCAGTTCTTC. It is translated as CASSLTGGRANNEQFF.

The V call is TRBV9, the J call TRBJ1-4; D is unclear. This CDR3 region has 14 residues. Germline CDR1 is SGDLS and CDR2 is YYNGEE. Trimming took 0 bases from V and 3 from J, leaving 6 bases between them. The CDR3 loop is CASSVGTANEKLFF. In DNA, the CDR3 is TGTGCCAGCAGCGTAGGTACGGCTAATGAAAAACTGTTTTTT.

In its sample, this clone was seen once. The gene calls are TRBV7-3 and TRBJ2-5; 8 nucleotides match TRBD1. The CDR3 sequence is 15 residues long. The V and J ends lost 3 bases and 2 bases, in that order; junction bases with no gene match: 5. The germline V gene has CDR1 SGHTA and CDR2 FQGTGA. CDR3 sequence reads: CASSLQTGGQETQYF. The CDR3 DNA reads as TGTGCCAGCAGCTTGCAAACAGGGGGACAAGAGACCCAGTACTTC.

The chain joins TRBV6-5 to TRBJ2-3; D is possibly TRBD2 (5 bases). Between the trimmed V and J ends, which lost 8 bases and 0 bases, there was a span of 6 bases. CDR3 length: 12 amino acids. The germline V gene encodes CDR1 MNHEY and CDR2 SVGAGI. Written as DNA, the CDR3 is TGTGCCAGCGGGGAGAGCACAGATACGCAGTATTTT. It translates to CASGESTDTQYF.

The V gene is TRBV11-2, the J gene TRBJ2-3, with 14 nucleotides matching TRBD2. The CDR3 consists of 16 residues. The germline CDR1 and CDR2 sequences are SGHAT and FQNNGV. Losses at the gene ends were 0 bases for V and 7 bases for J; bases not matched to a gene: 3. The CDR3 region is CASSLEGTSGRNTQYF. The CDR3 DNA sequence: TGTGCCAGCAGCTTAGAAGGGACTAGCGGGAGAAATACGCAGTATTTT.

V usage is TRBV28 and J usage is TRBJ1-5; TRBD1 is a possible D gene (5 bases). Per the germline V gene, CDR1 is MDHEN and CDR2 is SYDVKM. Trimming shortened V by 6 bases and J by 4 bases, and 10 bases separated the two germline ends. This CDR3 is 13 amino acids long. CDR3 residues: CASSYQGNQPQHF. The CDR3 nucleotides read TGTGCCAGCAGCTACCAGGGTAATCAGCCCCAGCATTTT.

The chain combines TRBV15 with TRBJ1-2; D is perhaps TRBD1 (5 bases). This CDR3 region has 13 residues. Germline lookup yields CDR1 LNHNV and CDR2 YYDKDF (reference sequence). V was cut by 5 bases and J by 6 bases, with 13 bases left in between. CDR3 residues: CATSRREQDGYTF. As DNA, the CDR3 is TGTGCCACCAGCCGCCGTGAACAGGATGGCTACACCTTC.

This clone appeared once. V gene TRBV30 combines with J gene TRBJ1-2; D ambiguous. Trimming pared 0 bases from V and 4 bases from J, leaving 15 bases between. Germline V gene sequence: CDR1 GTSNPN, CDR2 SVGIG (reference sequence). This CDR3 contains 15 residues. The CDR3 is CAWSVSAFQPYGYTF. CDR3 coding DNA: TGTGCCTGGAGTGTTAGTGCATTTCAACCCTATGGCTACACCTTC.

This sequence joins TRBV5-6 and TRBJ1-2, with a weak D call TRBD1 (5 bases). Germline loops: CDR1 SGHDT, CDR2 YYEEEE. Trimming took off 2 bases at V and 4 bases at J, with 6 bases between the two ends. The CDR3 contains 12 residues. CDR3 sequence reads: CASSLGAYGYTF. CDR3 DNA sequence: TGTGCCAGCAGCTTAGGGGCCTATGGCTACACCTTC.

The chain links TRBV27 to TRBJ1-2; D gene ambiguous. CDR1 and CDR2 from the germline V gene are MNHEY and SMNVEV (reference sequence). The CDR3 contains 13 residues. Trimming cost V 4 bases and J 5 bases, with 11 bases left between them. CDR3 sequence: CASSSAGLYGYTF. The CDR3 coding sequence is TGTGCCAGCAGTTCCGCGGGTCTATATGGCTACACCTTC.

The CDR3 DNA reads TGTGCCAGCAGTCGCACTGGAGACAGGTCGCTTGGCTACACCTTC. Translation: CASSRTGDRSLGYTF. The chain couples TRBV6-5 to TRBJ1-2, with D possibly being TRBD1 (6 bases). Trimming shortened V by 5 bases and J by 7 bases, and 20 bases separated the two germline ends. The CDR3 covers 15 residues. The germline V gene has CDR1 MNHEY and CDR2 SVGAGI.

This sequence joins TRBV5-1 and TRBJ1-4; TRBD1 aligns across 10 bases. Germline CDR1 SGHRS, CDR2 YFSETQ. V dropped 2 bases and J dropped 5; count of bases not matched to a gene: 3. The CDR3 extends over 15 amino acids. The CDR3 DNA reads TGCGCCAGCAGCTTTATGGGACAGGGGAATGAAAAACTGTTTTTT. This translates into CASSFMGQGNEKLFF.

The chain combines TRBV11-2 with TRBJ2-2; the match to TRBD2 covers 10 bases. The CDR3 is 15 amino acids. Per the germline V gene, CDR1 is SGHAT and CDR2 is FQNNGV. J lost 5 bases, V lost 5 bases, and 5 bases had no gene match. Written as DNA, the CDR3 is TGTGCCAGCAGCCTTAGCGGGAGGAATACCGGGGAGCTGTTTTTT. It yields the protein CASSLSGRNTGELFF.

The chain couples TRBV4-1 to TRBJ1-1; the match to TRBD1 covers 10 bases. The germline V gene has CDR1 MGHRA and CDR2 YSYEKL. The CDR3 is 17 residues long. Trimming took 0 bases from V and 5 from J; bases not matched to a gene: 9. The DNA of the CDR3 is TGCGCCAGCAGCCAAGAGGGACAGGGGTTGGTTAAAACTGAAGCTTTCTTT. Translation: CASSQEGQGLVKTEAFF.

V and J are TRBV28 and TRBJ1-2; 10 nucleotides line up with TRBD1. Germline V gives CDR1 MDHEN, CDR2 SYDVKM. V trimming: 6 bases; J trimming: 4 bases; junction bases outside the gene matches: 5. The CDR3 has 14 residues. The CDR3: CASRPTGGVYGYTF. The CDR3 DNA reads TGTGCCAGCAGACCGACAGGGGGCGTCTATGGCTACACCTTC.